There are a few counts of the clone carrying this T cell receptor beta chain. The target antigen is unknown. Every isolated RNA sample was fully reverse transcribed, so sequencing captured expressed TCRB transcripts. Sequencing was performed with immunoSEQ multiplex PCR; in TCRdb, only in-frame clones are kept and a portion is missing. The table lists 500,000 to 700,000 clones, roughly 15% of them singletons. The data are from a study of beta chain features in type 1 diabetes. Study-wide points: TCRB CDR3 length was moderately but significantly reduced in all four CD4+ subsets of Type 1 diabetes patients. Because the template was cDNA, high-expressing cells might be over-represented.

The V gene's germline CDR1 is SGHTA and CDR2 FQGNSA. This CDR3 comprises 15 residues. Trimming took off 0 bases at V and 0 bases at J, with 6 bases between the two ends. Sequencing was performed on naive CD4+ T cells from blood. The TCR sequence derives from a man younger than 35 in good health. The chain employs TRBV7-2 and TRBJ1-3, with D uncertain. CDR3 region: CASSLATYSGNTIYF. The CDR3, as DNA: TGTGCCAGCAGCTTAGCCACATACTCTGGAAACACCATATATTTT.